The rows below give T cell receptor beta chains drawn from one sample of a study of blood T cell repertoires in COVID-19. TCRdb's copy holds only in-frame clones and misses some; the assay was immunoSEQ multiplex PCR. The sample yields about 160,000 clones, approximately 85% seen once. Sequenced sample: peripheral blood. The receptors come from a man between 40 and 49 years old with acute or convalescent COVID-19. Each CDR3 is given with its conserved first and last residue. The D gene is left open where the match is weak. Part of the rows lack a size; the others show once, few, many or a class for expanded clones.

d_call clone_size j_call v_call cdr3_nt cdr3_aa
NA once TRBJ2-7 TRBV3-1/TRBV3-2 TGTGCCAGCAGCCAAGATACGTCGACAGGATCCTACGAGCAGTACTTC CASSQDTSTGSYEQYF
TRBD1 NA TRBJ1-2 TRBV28 TGTGCCAGCAGCTCGACAGGGCCCTATGGCTACACCTTC CASSSTGPYGYTF
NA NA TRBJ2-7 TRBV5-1 TGCGCCAGCAGCTTATCCAGTCTGGGGGCCAGTACCTACGAGCAGTACTTC CASSLSSLGASTYEQYF
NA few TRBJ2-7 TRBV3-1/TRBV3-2 TGTGCCAGCAGCTTAACTGTCTCCTACGAGCAGTACTTC CASSLTVSYEQYF
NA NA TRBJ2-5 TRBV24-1 TGTGCCACCAGTGATCAGGGCCGGTTAGGTCAAGAGACCCAGTACTTC CATSDQGRLGQETQYF
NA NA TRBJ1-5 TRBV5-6 TGTGCCAGCAGCTTGGGTCCGGGAGGTCAGCCCCAGCATTTT CASSLGPGGQPQHF
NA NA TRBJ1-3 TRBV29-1 TGCAGCGTTGGGGCTACTGGAAACACCATATATTTT CSVGATGNTIYF
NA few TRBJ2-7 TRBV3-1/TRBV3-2 TGTGCCAGCAGCCTACAAGGGACAACTGGGTTTCAGTACTTC CASSLQGTTGFQYF
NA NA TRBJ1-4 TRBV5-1 TGCGCCAGCAGCTTCGCCCCAGGGGTGACTAATGAAAAACTGTTTTTT CASSFAPGVTNEKLFF
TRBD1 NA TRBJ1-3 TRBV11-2 TGTGCCAGCAGCCCCCAGGACAGGGTCTGGAACACCATATATTTT CASSPQDRVWNTIYF
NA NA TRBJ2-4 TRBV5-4 TGTGCCAGCAGCACCCCAAATACAGGGAACGAAAACATTCAGTACTTC CASSTPNTGNENIQYF
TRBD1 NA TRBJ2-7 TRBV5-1 TGCGCCAGCAGCGGCGGGGACAGGGGAAGAGAGCAGTACTTC CASSGGDRGREQYF
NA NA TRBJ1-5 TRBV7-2 TGTGCCAGCAGCTTCCAGGTTGATCAGCCCCAGCATTTT CASSFQVDQPQHF
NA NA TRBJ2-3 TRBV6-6 TGTGCCAGCAGTTACGGGGGACTACGGGGGGCGGATACGCAGTATTTT CASSYGGLRGADTQYF
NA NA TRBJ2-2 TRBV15 TGTGCCACCAGCAGTAGGCAGGGGGGGGAGCTGTTTTTT CATSSRQGGELFF
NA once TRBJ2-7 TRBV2 TGTGCCAGCAGTGAAAGACAGCCCCGATCAGCCTACGAGCAGTACTTC CASSERQPRSAYEQYF
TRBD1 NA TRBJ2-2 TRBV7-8 TGTGCCAGCAGCTTAGTCGGGACAGGGTCGAACACCGGGGAGCTGTTTTTT CASSLVGTGSNTGELFF